The 3 T cell receptor beta chains below were found in one sample sequenced in a study of T cells in localized non-small cell lung cancer. Here immunoSEQ multiplex PCR was the method, and the copy in TCRdb shows in-frame clones only, minus some. Seen here are 13,000 or so clones, about 86% observed once, and the top ten hold roughly 60%. Sequenced here: peripheral blood, sampled before any cancer treatment. These receptors originate from a male donor at least 60 years old with stage III lung adenocarcinoma.

The rearrangement joins TRBV6-1 to TRBJ1-5, with 9 nucleotides matching TRBD1. This CDR3 contains 14 residues. The V gene's germline CDR1 is MNHNS and CDR2 SASEGT. After removal of 10 bases from V and 5 bases from J, the junction contained 9 bases not matched to a gene. CDR3 residues: CATNRDRVHQPQHF. The DNA of the CDR3 is TGTGCCACCAACCGGGACAGGGTCCATCAGCCCCAGCATTTT.

This clone was seen just once. V and J are TRBV29-1 and TRBJ1-2; 7 bases match TRBD1. V was pared by 4 bases and J by 8 bases, with 7 bases of the junction left unmatched. Germline assignment: CDR1 SQVTM and CDR2 ANQGSEA. The CDR3 is made up of 12 amino acids. The chain's CDR3 is CSVGQGVRGYTF. The CDR3 DNA reads TGCAGCGTTGGGCAGGGGGTACGGGGCTACACCTTC.

This chain links TRBV19 with TRBJ1-5; D ambiguous. The germline V and J ends were trimmed by 8 bases and 6 bases, with 11 bases remaining between them. This CDR3 contains 12 residues. CDR1 LNHDA and CDR2 SQIVND come from the germline V gene (reference sequence). The DNA of the CDR3 is TGTGCCAGTTCTCCTCAGCGTCAGCCCCAGCATTTT. Amino acids: CASSPQRQPQHF.